The next 11 T cell receptor beta chains were all read from a single sample in a study of T cell responses to AZD1222 COVID-19 vaccine. The table came from immunoSEQ multiplex PCR; TCRdb's copy has only in-frame clones and leaves some out. The sample includes over 100,000 clones, roughly 90% of them seen just once. The starting material was peripheral blood, obtained 28 days after the second AZD1222 dose. Receptors originate from an adult who received the AZD1222 COVID-19 vaccine.

The rearrangement joins TRBV6-5 to TRBJ2-3; D perhaps matches TRBD2 (6 bases). This CDR3 has 14 residues. Trimming stripped 5 bases from V and 8 bases from J, with 17 bases between. Germline assignment: CDR1 MNHEY and CDR2 SVGAGI. The CDR3 loop reads CASSPGSHSVTQYF. The CDR3 DNA reads TGTGCCAGCAGTCCCGGGAGCCACTCGGTTACGCAGTATTTT.

The J gene is TRBJ2-1, the V gene TRBV12-3 or TRBV12-4; D may match TRBD1 or TRBD2 (5 bases each). Trimming shortened V by 7 bases and J by 6 bases, and 13 bases separated the two germline ends. The CDR3 extends over 13 amino acids. This CDR3 reads CASILRGGNEQFF. The CDR3 DNA reads as TGTGCCAGCATCTTGAGGGGTGGCAATGAGCAGTTCTTC.

The rearrangement joins TRBV19 to TRBJ2-2; unclear D gene. V was clipped by 3 bases and J by 3 bases, with 11 bases between them. From germline, CDR1 is LNHDA and CDR2 SQIVND (reference sequence). The CDR3 has 15 residues. CDR3 loop: CASSIGRSHTGELFF. DNA for the CDR3: TGTGCCAGTAGTATTGGCAGAAGCCACACCGGGGAGCTGTTTTTT.

The chain couples TRBV5-1 to TRBJ1-2, with D maybe TRBD1 (6 bases). The V and J ends lost 0 bases and 6 bases respectively, with 18 bases between them. Germline CDR1 reads SGHRS; CDR2 reads YFSETQ. This CDR3 contains 16 residues. CDR3 sequence reads: CASSLAWGAREDGYTF. The CDR3 DNA sequence: TGCGCCAGCAGCTTGGCCTGGGGGGCCAGGGAGGATGGCTACACCTTC.

The chain combines TRBV6-5 with TRBJ1-6; D is perhaps TRBD1 (5 bases). Germline V CDR1 and CDR2: MNHEY, SVGAGI. V was trimmed by 10 bases and J by 4 bases, leaving 14 bases between them. The CDR3 is made up of 14 amino acids. In nucleotides, the CDR3 is TGTGCCACCAAACGGGACCAATATAATTCACCCCTCCACTTT. It translates to CATKRDQYNSPLHF.

This sequence joins TRBV27 and TRBJ2-2, with D hard to call. Trimming removed 6 bases at V and 3 bases at J, with 17 bases between. Germline CDR1 MNHEY, CDR2 SMNVEV (reference sequence). The CDR3 has 16 amino acids. The DNA of the CDR3 is TGTGCCAGCAGGAAGTTAGGTCAGCCTCACACCGGGGAGCTGTTTTTT. It encodes CASRKLGQPHTGELFF.

This clone was seen just once. The chain combines TRBV7-9 with TRBJ1-4; D uncertain. CDR3 length equals 12 residues. Deletions cut 1 base from V and 11 bases from J, with 8 bases between. From germline, CDR1 is SEHNR and CDR2 FQNEAQ (reference sequence). The DNA of the CDR3 is TGTGCCAGCAGCTTAGGACTATCCAAACTGTTTTTT. Its translation: CASSLGLSKLFF.

The rearrangement links TRBV5-1 to TRBJ2-7; D is undetermined. CDR1 SGHRS and CDR2 YFSETQ come from the germline V gene. This CDR3 contains 15 residues. With 3 bases removed from V and 5 bases from J, the gap between germline ends came to 18 bases. DNA for the CDR3: TGCGCCAGCAGCTCGAACACCCTACAAGGCGACGAGCAGTACTTC. It is translated as CASSSNTLQGDEQYF. The variable domain in full, with the rest retrieved from reference TRBV5-1 and TRBJ2-7, is KAGVTQTPRYLIKTRGQQVTLSCSPISGHRSVSWYQQTPGQGLQFLFEYFSETQRNKGNFPGRFSGRQFSNSRSEMNVSTLELGDSALYLCASSSNTLQGDEQYFGPGTRLTVT.

J is TRBJ1-1 and V is TRBV7-2; TRBD1 matches at 8 bases. Germline V CDR1 and CDR2: SGHTA, FQGNSA. With V trimmed by 5 bases and J by 3 bases, 2 bases remained unmatched. The CDR3 is made up of 13 amino acids. CDR3 sequence reads: CASSTQGDTEAFF. CDR3 coding DNA: TGTGCCAGCAGCACACAGGGGGACACTGAAGCTTTCTTT.

The rearrangement uses TRBV19 and TRBJ1-4; D not resolved. The CDR3 sequence is 13 residues long. Germline V CDR1 and CDR2: LNHDA, SQIVND (reference sequence). Trimming took off 7 bases at V and 10 bases at J, with 16 bases between the two ends. CDR3 region: CASTPFQRGKLFF. Written as DNA, the CDR3 is TGTGCCAGTACCCCATTTCAGCGGGGAAAACTGTTTTTT. The complete variable domain, with remaining parts taken from reference TRBV19 and TRBJ1-4, reads DGGITQSPKYLFRKEGQNVTLSCEQNLNHDAMYWYRQDPGQGLRLIYYSQIVNDFQKGDIAEGYSVSREKKESFPLTVTSAQKNPTAFYLCASTPFQRGKLFFGSGTQLSVL.

The CDR3 DNA sequence: TGTGCCAGCGTTGCCGCCGGCCTGAGTAATTCACCCCTCCACTTT. Protein: CASVAAGLSNSPLHF. The genes are TRBV27 and TRBJ1-6; D unclear. Trimming pared 8 bases from V and 6 bases from J, leaving 17 bases between. Germline CDR1 is MNHEY and CDR2 is SMNVEV (reference sequence). CDR3 length equals 15 residues.